The clone carrying this T cell receptor beta chain was seen at least ten times. Treatment defined: oral pan-JAK inhibitor, 5-10 mg twice daily. The sample originates from a study of CD8+ T cells in alopecia areata. Extracted from the samples, RNA was reverse transcribed into cDNA to serve as the sequencing template. Assay: immunoSEQ multiplex PCR; the TCRdb copy retains only in-frame clones and omits some. The repertoire holds approximately 170,000 clones, 50% to 60% seen once, with roughly 0.7% in the top ten. The CDR3 runs to 16 residues. The germline gives CDR1 SNHLY, CDR2 FYNNEI. After removal of 7 bases from V and 4 bases from J, the junction contained 6 bases not matched to a gene.

The specimen comprised CD4+ T cells sorted from blood, sampled at week 4, from a patient treated with tofacitinib. The TCR comes from a human donor with alopecia areata. The chain recombines TRBV2 with TRBJ2-5; 16 bases are shared with TRBD2. CDR3: CASNLGLAGGIETQYF. The CDR3 nucleotides are TGTGCCAGCAACCTGGGACTAGCGGGAGGGATAGAGACCCAGTACTTC.